This T cell receptor beta chain was retrieved from a study of T-cell memory formation after mild COVID-19. MiXCR, applied by TCRdb to the 5' RACE reads, yields one record per CDR3 protein. The sample holds around 200,000 distinct CDR3 sequences, about 11% seen once. The V and J ends lost 5 bases and 7 bases, in that order; junction bases with no gene match: 6. The CDR3 is made up of 14 amino acids. Germline V lookup: CDR1 SGHTA, CDR2 FQGNSA. The sequencing sample was made of PBMCs or a T cell subset sorted from them (not recorded which). The chain carries TRBV7-2 and TRBJ2-1, with TRBD2 matching 9 bases. The sequence came from a man between 18 and 29 years old who had mild COVID-19 (a few samples of this study predate the infection). Cell type and time point are not known. CDR3 coding DNA: TGTGCCAGCAGCCCCAGCGGGGGGCCTAATGAGCAGTTCTTC. Translated: CASSPSGGPNEQFF.